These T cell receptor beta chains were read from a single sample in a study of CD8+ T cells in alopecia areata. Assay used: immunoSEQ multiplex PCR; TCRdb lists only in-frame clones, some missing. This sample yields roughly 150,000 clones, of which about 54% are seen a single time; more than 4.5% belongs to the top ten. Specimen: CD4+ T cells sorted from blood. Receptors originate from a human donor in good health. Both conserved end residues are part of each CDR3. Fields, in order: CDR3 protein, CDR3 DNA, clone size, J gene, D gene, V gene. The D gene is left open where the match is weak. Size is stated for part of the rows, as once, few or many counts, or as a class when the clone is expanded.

CASSPLNFEAFF	TGTGCCAGCTCACCCCTTAATTTTGAAGCTTTCTTT	NA	TRBJ1-1	NA	TRBV18
CASSGGQGASGELFF	TGTGCCAGCTCAGGGGGACAGGGGGCCTCCGGGGAGCTGTTTTTT	few	TRBJ2-2	TRBD1	TRBV7-7
CASTRAGVSYEQCF	TGTGCCAGCACGCGCGCGGGAGTCTCCTACGAGCAGTGCTTC	NA	TRBJ2-7	TRBD2	TRBV28
CASSLRGQARIGEQYF	TGTGCCAGCAGTTTACGCGGACAGGCCCGAATTGGCGAGCAGTACTTC	NA	TRBJ2-7	TRBD1	TRBV27
CSAVGETQYF	TGCAGCGCAGTAGGGGAGACCCAGTACTTC	NA	TRBJ2-5	NA	TRBV29-1
CASSPSRLGLTGELFF	TGTGCCAGCTCACCAAGCAGGCTGGGGCTTACCGGGGAGCTGTTTTTT	NA	TRBJ2-2	NA	TRBV18
CASSFQGQNEAFF	TGTGCCAGCAGCTTCCAAGGACAGAATGAAGCTTTCTTT	few	TRBJ1-1	NA	TRBV5-4
CASSLGLGRGAEAFF	TGTGCCAGCAGCTTAGGGCTTGGTAGGGGTGCTGAAGCTTTCTTT	NA	TRBJ1-1	NA	TRBV7-8
CSAGTADAFF	TGCAGCGCTGGGACAGCTGACGCTTTCTTT	few	TRBJ1-1	TRBD1	TRBV29-1
CASSESVNYGYTF	TGTGCCAGCAGTGAATCGGTCAACTATGGCTACACCTTC	few	TRBJ1-2	NA	TRBV25-1
CASSREALVGSPLHF	TGTGCCAGCAGCCGGGAAGCCCTCGTAGGTTCACCCCTCCACTTT	NA	TRBJ1-6	NA	TRBV14
CASSYKNYGYTF	TGTGCCAGCAGTTACAAAAACTATGGCTACACCTTC	few	TRBJ1-2	NA	TRBV6-5
CASSYPTGGGYTF	TGTGCCAGCAGTTATCCGACAGGGGGTGGCTACACCTTC	NA	TRBJ1-2	TRBD1	TRBV6-6
CASSLRGRAFF	TGTGCCAGCAGTCTCAGGGGTCGGGCGTTCTTC	NA	TRBJ2-1	NA	TRBV28
CSVGRANTEAFF	TGCAGCGTGGGACGGGCAAACACTGAAGCTTTCTTT	NA	TRBJ1-1	NA	TRBV29-1
CASSPAGARGDTQYF	TGTGCCAGCAGCCCAGCCGGGGCCCGGGGAGATACGCAGTATTTT	NA	TRBJ2-3	NA	TRBV9
CASSKGQGSYGYTF	TGTGCCAGCAGCAAGGGACAGGGCAGTTATGGCTACACCTTC	NA	TRBJ1-2	TRBD1	TRBV7-9
CAWREGLAGTDTQYF	TGTGCCTGGAGGGAAGGACTAGCGGGCACAGATACGCAGTATTTT	NA	TRBJ2-3	TRBD2	TRBV30
CASRLQGRETQYF	TGTGCCAGCAGATTACAGGGTCGGGAGACCCAGTACTTC	NA	TRBJ2-5	NA	TRBV25-1
CASRSNNRGAEQYF	TGTGCCAGCAGATCGAACAACCGGGGTGCCGAGCAGTACTTC	few	TRBJ2-7	NA	TRBV25-1
CSVEETGGRVHGYTF	TGCAGCGTTGAAGAAACAGGAGGTCGAGTTCATGGCTACACCTTC	NA	TRBJ1-2	NA	TRBV29-1
CSVPTSGDPYEQYF	TGCAGCGTTCCGACTAGCGGGGATCCCTACGAGCAGTACTTC	NA	TRBJ2-7	TRBD2	TRBV29-1
CASGTTGGIPYEQYF	TGTGCCAGCGGCACGACAGGGGGGATTCCCTACGAGCAGTACTTC	NA	TRBJ2-7	TRBD1	TRBV7-2
CASSWRSWGQSYEQYF	TGTGCCAGCAGCTGGAGATCGTGGGGACAATCCTACGAGCAGTACTTC	NA	TRBJ2-7	NA	TRBV11-2
CASSAGRGNQPQHF	TGTGCCAGTAGTGCAGGGCGAGGCAATCAGCCCCAGCATTTT	NA	TRBJ1-5	NA	TRBV19
CASSQRGYGYTF	TGTGCCAGCAGTCAGAGGGGCTATGGCTACACCTTC	NA	TRBJ1-2	NA	TRBV11-2
CAISEGAALSGANVLTF	TGTGCCATCAGTGAAGGGGCAGCTCTCTCTGGGGCCAACGTCCTGACTTTC	few	TRBJ2-6	NA	TRBV10-3
CASSEGGIQETQYF	TGTGCCAGCAGTGAAGGAGGGATACAAGAGACCCAGTACTTC	NA	TRBJ2-5	NA	TRBV25-1
CASSYNRGGETQYF	TGCGCCAGCAGCTATAACAGGGGCGGAGAGACCCAGTACTTC	NA	TRBJ2-5	TRBD1	TRBV5-1
CAWSRQGGEQFF	TGTGCCTGGAGCCGTCAGGGAGGTGAGCAGTTCTTC	once	TRBJ2-1	NA	TRBV30
CASSLGASGSASTDTQYF	TGCGCCAGCAGCTTGGGGGCTAGCGGGAGCGCTAGCACAGATACGCAGTATTTT	NA	TRBJ2-3	TRBD2	TRBV5-1
CASSPRTGYGYGYTF	TGCGCCAGCAGTCCTCGGACAGGGTATGGCTATGGCTACACCTTC	NA	TRBJ1-2	TRBD1	TRBV23-1
CSVPGGLPNEQFF	TGCAGCGTCCCGGGGGGACTACCCAATGAGCAGTTCTTC	NA	TRBJ2-1	TRBD2	TRBV29-1
CAWRTSGHNEQFF	TGTGCCTGGAGGACTAGCGGGCACAATGAGCAGTTCTTC	NA	TRBJ2-1	TRBD2	TRBV6-5
CAWVLGLASSYNEQFF	TGTGCCTGGGTGCTGGGGCTAGCGAGCTCCTACAATGAGCAGTTCTTC	few	TRBJ2-1	NA	TRBV30
CASIARAGGQTQYF	TGTGCCAGCATCGCACGGGCGGGAGGCCAAACCCAGTACTTC	once	TRBJ2-5	TRBD2	TRBV6-6
CASSVGFHDTQYF	TGTGCCAGCAGCGTAGGGTTCCATGATACGCAGTATTTT	NA	TRBJ2-3	NA	TRBV9
CASSGGVTSGANVLTF	TGTGCCAGCAGTGGGGGAGTTACCTCTGGGGCCAACGTCCTGACTTTC	NA	TRBJ2-6	NA	TRBV27
CATSRVYRDNQPQHF	TGTGCCACCAGCAGAGTTTACAGAGACAATCAGCCCCAGCATTTT	NA	TRBJ1-5	NA	TRBV15
CAWGQPPNEKLFF	TGTGCCTGGGGACAGCCCCCAAATGAAAAACTGTTTTTT	once	TRBJ1-4	NA	TRBV30
CSVTRTSGKNIQYF	TGCAGCGTAACTAGGACTAGCGGTAAAAACATTCAGTACTTC	NA	TRBJ2-4	TRBD2	TRBV29-1
CAWTRTGGETQYF	TGTGCCTGGACCCGGACAGGGGGAGAGACCCAGTACTTC	once	TRBJ2-5	TRBD1	TRBV30
CASSVDLAGGMDTQYF	TGTGCCAGCAGCGTAGACCTAGCGGGAGGTATGGATACGCAGTATTTT	few	TRBJ2-3	TRBD2	TRBV9
CSVATGENTEAFF	TGCAGCGTCGCGACAGGGGAGAACACTGAAGCTTTCTTT	NA	TRBJ1-1	TRBD1	TRBV29-1